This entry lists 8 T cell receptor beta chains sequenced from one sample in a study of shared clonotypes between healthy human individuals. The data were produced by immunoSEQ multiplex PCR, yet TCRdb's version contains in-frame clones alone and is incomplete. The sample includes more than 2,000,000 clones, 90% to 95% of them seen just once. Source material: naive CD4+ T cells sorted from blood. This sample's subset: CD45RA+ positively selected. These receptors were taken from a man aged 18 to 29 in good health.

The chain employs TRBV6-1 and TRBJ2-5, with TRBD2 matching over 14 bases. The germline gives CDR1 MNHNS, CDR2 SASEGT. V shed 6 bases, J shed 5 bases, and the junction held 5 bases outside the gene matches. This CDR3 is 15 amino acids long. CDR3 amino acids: CASRGGLAGVETQYF. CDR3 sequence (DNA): TGTGCCAGCAGGGGGGGACTAGCGGGAGTGGAGACCCAGTACTTC.

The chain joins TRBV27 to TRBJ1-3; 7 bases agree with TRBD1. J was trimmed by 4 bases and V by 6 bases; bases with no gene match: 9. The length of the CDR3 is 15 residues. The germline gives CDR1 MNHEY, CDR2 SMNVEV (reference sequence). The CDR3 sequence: CASRPDRAYGNTIYF. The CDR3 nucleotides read TGTGCCAGCAGACCTGACAGGGCGTACGGAAACACCATATATTTT.

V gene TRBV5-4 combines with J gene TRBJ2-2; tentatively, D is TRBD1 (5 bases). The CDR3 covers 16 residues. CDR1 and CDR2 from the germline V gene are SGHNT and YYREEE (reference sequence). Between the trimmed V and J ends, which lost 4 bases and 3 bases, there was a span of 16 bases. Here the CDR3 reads CASSPLGPRDTGELFF. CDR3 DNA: TGTGCCAGCAGCCCCCTCGGCCCCAGGGACACCGGGGAGCTGTTTTTT.

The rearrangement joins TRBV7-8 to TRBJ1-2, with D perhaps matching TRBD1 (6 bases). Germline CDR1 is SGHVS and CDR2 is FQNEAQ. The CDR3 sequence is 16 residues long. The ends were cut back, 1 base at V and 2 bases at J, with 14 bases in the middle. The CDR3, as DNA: TGTGCCAGCAGCTTAGAGCGGGGGGACAACAACTATGGCTACACCTTC. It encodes CASSLERGDNNYGYTF.

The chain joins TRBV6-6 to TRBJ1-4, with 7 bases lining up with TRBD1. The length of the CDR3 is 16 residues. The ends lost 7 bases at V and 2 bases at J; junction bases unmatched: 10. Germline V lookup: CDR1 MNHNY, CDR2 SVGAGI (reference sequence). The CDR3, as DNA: TGTGCCAGCACCTCGCGACAGGGATCGACTAATGAAAAACTGTTTTTT. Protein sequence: CASTSRQGSTNEKLFF.

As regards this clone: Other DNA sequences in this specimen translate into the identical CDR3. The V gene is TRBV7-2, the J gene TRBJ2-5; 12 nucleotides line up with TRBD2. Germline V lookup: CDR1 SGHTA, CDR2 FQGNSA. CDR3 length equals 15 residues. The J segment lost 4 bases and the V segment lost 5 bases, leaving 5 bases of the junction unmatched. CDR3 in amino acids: CASSPRTSGVETQYF. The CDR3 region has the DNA TGTGCCAGCAGCCCGCGGACTAGCGGGGTAGAGACCCAGTACTTC.

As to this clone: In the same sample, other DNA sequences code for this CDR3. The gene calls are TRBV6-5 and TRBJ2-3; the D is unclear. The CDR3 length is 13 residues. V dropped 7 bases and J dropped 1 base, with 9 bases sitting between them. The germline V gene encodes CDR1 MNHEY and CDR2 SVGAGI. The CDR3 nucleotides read TGTGCCAGCACTAACCCCGGCACAGATACGCAGTATTTT. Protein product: CASTNPGTDTQYF.

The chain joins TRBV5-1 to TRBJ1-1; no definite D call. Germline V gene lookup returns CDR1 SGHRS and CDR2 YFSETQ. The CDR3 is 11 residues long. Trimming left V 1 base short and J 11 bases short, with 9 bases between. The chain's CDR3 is CASSLRDQAFF. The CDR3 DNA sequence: TGCGCCAGCAGCTTGAGGGATCAGGCTTTCTTT.